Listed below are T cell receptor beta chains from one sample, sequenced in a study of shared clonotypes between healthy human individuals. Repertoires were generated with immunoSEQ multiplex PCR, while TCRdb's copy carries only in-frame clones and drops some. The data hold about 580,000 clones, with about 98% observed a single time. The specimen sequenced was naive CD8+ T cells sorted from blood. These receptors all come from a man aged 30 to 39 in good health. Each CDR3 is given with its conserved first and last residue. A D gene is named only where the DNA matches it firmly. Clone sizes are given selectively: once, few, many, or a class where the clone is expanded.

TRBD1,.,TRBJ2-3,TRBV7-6,CASGQGPTDTQYF,TGTGCCAGTGGACAGGGGCCCACAGATACGCAGTATTTT
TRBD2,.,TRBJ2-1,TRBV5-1,CASSRRLADRGNEQFF,TGCGCCAGCAGCCGCCGACTAGCGGACCGGGGCAATGAGCAGTTCTTC
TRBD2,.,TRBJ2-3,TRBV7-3,CASSPAWRELVDTQYF,TGTGCCAGCAGTCCAGCGTGGCGGGAGCTGGTAGATACGCAGTATTTT
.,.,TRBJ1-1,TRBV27,CASSLSGGLETEAFF,TGTGCCAGCAGTTTATCGGGGGGGCTTGAAACTGAAGCTTTCTTT
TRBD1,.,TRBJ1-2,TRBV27,CASSLAGTGDYGYTF,TGTGCCAGCAGTTTGGCCGGGACAGGAGACTATGGCTACACCTTC
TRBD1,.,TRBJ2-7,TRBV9,CASSVGGQGAEQYF,TGTGCCAGCAGCGTAGGGGGACAGGGCGCCGAGCAGTACTTC
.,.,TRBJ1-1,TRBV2,CASQGRLNTEAFF,TGTGCCAGCCAGGGCAGGTTGAACACTGAAGCTTTCTTT
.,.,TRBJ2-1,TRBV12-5,CASGLVLRGDIYNEQFF,TGTGCTAGTGGTTTGGTACTAAGGGGAGATATCTACAATGAGCAGTTCTTC
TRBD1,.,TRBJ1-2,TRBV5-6,CASSEATGEGSNGYTF,TGTGCCAGCAGCGAGGCGACAGGGGAAGGTTCCAATGGCTACACCTTC
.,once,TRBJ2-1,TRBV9,CASSVGAPSDNEQFF,TGTGCCAGCAGCGTAGGAGCCCCCAGCGACAATGAGCAGTTCTTC
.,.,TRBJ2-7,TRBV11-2,CASSDGQLLEQYF,TGTGCCAGCAGCGACGGACAGTTACTCGAGCAGTACTTC
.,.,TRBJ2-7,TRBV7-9,CASSPIAVGSRYEQYF,TGTGCCAGCAGCCCAATAGCAGTCGGGAGTCGGTACGAGCAGTACTTC
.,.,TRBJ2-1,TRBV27,CASRRGWNEQFF,TGTGCCAGCAGGAGGGGATGGAATGAGCAGTTCTTC
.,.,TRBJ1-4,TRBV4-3,CASSQDVRGENEKLFF,TGCGCCAGCAGCCAAGATGTCAGAGGGGAGAATGAAAAACTGTTTTTT
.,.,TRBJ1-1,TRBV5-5,CASSSPRVNTEAFF,TGTGCCAGCAGCTCTCCTAGGGTGAACACTGAAGCTTTCTTT
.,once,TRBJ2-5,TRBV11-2,CASSLLAGALLTQYF,TGTGCCAGCAGCTTATTGGCGGGCGCCCTCCTGACCCAGTACTTC
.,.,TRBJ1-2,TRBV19,CATLGGHNYGYTF,TGTGCCACTCTCGGGGGGCATAACTATGGCTACACCTTC
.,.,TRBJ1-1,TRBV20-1,CSATTYTEAFF,TGCAGTGCGACGACTTACACTGAAGCTTTCTTT
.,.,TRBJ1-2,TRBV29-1,CSVEAGTVYGYTF,TGCAGCGTTGAGGCCGGGACGGTCTATGGCTACACCTTC
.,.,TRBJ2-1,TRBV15,CATSRRGSYNEQFF,TGTGCCACCAGCCGTAGGGGCTCCTACAATGAGCAGTTCTTC
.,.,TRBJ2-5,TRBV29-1,CSGVWGDSQETQYF,TGCAGCGGAGTCTGGGGGGACTCCCAAGAGACCCAGTACTTC
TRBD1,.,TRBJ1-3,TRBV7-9,CASSFGTAGSGNTIYF,TGTGCCAGCAGCTTTGGGACAGCGGGCTCTGGAAACACCATATATTTT
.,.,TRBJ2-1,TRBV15,CATSRTSTVNEQFF,TGTGCCACCAGCAGAACATCGACGGTCAATGAGCAGTTCTTC
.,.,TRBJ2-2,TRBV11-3,CASSLGGDSETTGELFF,TGTGCCAGCAGCTTAGGGGGGGATAGCGAAACCACCGGGGAGCTGTTTTTT
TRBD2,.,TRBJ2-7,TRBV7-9,CASSLPGTSLEQYF,TGTGCCAGCAGCTTACCCGGGACTAGTTTGGAGCAGTACTTC
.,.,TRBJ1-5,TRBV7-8,CASSFRDGINQPQHF,TGTGCCAGCAGCTTTAGGGACGGGATCAATCAGCCCCAGCATTTT
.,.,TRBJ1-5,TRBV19,CASSIDGGNQPQHF,TGTGCCAGTAGTATAGATGGAGGGAATCAGCCCCAGCATTTT
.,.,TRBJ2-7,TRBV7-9,CASSSLHSLLYEQYF,TGTGCCAGCAGCTCGCTACATTCCCTTCTCTACGAGCAGTACTTC
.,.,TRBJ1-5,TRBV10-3,CAISEVSEGQPQHF,TGTGCCATCAGTGAGGTGAGCGAGGGTCAGCCCCAGCATTTT
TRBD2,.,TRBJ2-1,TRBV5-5,CASSLVTSGWNEQFF,TGTGCCAGCAGCTTGGTGACTAGCGGGTGGAATGAGCAGTTCTTC
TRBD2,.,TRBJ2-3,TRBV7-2,CASSPGGTSLDTQYF,TGTGCCAGCAGCCCAGGAGGGACTAGCTTAGATACGCAGTATTTT
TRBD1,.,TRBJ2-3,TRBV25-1,CASSEPPDRPDTQYF,TGTGCCAGCAGTGAACCCCCGGACAGGCCTGATACGCAGTATTTT
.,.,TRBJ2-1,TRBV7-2,CASSHRGTYNEQFF,TGTGCCAGCAGCCACCGGGGGACCTACAATGAGCAGTTCTTC
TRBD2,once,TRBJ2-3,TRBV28,CASNSGTSGSRGTDTQYF,TGTGCCAGCAACTCCGGGACTAGCGGGAGTCGGGGCACAGATACGCAGTATTTT
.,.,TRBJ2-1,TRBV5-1,CASSPYYGDNEQFF,TGCGCCAGCAGCCCCTATTATGGGGACAATGAGCAGTTCTTC
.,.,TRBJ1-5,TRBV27,CASSSAGLQPQHF,TGTGCCAGCAGTTCCGCAGGGTTACAGCCCCAGCATTTT
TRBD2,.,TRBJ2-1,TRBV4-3,CASSQDLRGGLAYNEQFF,TGCGCCAGCAGCCAAGATTTGCGGGGGGGCCTAGCCTACAATGAGCAGTTCTTC
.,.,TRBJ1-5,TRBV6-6,CASGSAPWPQHF,TGTGCCAGCGGGTCAGCTCCTTGGCCCCAGCATTTT
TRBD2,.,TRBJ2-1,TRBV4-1,CASSQTSGSYNEQFF,TGCGCCAGCAGCCAAACTAGCGGCTCCTACAATGAGCAGTTCTTC
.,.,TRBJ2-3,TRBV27,CASRSLLGTDTQYF,TGTGCCAGCAGGTCCTTACTTGGCACAGATACGCAGTATTTT
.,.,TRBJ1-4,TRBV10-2,CASSGGSSATNEKLFF,TGCGCCAGCAGTGGGGGGTCGTCGGCAACTAATGAAAAACTGTTTTTT
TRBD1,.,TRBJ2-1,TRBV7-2,CASSLEQGYGYNEQFF,TGTGCCAGCAGCTTAGAACAGGGGTATGGATACAATGAGCAGTTCTTC
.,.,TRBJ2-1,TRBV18,CASSPPEGGPYNEQFF,TGTGCCAGCTCACCACCTGAGGGGGGACCCTACAATGAGCAGTTCTTC
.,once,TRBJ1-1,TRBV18,CASSPGYTEAFF,TGTGCCAGCTCACCAGGCTACACTGAAGCTTTCTTT
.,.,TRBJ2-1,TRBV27,CASSFGGTSYNEQFF,TGTGCCAGCAGTTTCGGCGGGACTTCCTACAATGAGCAGTTCTTC
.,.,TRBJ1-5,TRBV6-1,CASSEMTISNQPQHF,TGTGCCAGCAGTGAAATGACGATTAGCAATCAGCCCCAGCATTTT
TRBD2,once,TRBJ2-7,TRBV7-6,CASSLEASGSIGSYEQYF,TGTGCCAGCAGCTTAGAGGCTAGCGGGAGTATTGGCTCCTACGAGCAGTACTTC
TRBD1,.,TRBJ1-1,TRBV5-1,CASSPEAGGTTEAFF,TGCGCCAGCAGCCCCGAGGCAGGGGGGACCACTGAAGCTTTCTTT